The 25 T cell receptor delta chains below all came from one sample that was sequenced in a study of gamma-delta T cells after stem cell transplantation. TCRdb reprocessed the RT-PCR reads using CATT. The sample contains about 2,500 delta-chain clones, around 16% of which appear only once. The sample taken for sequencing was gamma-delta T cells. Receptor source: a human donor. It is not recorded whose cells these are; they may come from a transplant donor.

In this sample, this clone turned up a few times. CDR3 loop: CALGGLTPRDTDKLIF. The CDR3 nucleotides read TGTGCTCTTGGGGGACTCACACCGAGGGACACCGATAAACTCATCTTT. The chain links TRDV1 to TRDJ1; D ambiguous. The CDR3 covers 16 residues. Germline CDR1 TSWWSYY, CDR2 QGS. V gave up 4 bases and J gave up 0 bases, with 15 bases separating them.

The CDR3 sequence is CACDTPRGIRDRDTRQMFF. The CDR3, as DNA: TGTGCCTGTGACACCCCGCGGGGGATACGCGACCGGGACACCCGACAGATGTTTTTC. This rearrangement joins TRDV2 to TRDJ3, with 10 bases identical to TRDD3. After removal of 0 bases from V and 5 bases from J, the junction contained 9 bases not matched to a gene. The CDR3 runs to 19 residues. CDR1 GEAIGNYY and CDR2 EKD come from the germline V gene.

The CDR3 is CASPPPRLGIRAYTDKLIF. CDR3 nucleotides: TGTGCCTCCCCTCCCCCACGACTGGGGATAAGGGCCTACACCGATAAACTCATCTTT. J is TRDJ1 and V is TRDV3, with TRDD3 identical over 7 bases. The CDR3 contains 19 residues. The V gene's germline CDR1 is TVYSNPD and CDR2 GDNSRS (reference sequence). The V and J ends lost 4 bases and 0 bases, in that order; junction bases with no gene match: 23.

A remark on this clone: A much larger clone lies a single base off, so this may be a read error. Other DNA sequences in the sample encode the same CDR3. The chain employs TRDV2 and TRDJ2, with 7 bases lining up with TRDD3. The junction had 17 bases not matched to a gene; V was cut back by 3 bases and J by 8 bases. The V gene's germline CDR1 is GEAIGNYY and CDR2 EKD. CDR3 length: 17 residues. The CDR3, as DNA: TGTGCCTGTGACCCTAGGGGGTGCCTACTGGGGACGGCACAACTCTTCTTT. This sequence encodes CACDPRGCLLGTAQLFF.

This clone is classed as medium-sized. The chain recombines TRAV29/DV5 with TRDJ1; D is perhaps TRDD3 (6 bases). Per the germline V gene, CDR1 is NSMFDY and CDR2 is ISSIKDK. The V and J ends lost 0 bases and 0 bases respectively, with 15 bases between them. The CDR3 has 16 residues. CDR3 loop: CAASVPSGGNTDKLIF. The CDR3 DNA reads TGTGCAGCAAGCGTACCCTCGGGGGGGAACACCGATAAACTCATCTTT. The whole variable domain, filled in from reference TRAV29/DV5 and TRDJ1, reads DQQVKQNSPSLSVQEGRISILNCDYTNSMFDYFLWYKKYPAEGPTFLISISSIKDKNEDGRFTVFLNKSAKHLSLHIVPSQPGDSAVYFCAASVPSGGNTDKLIFGKGTRVTVEP.

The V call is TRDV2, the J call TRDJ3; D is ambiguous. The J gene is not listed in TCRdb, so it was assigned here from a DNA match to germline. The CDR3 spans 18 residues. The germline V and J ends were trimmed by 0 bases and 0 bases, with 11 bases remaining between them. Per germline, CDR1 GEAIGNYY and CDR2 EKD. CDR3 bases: TGTGCCTGTGACACCAGCCGGGAGAGCTCCTGGGACACCCGACAGATGTTTTTC. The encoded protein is CACDTSRESSWDTRQMFF.

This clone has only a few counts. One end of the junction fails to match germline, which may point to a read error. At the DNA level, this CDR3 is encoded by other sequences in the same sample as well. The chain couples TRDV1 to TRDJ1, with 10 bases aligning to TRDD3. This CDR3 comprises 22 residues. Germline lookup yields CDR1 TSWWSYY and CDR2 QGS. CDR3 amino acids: CALGGAFLETPLTGGFTDKLIF. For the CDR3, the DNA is TGTGCTCTTGGGGGGGCCTTCCTAGAGACCCCTTTGACTGGGGGATTCACCGATAAGCTCATCTTT.

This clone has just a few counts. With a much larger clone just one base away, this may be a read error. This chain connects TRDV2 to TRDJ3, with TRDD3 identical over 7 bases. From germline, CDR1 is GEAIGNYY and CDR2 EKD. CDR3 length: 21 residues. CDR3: CAYDIRSLWGPRSWDTRQMFF. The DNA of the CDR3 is TGTGCCTATGACATCCGGAGCCTCTGGGGGCCCCGCTCCTGGGACACCCGACAGATGTTTTTC.

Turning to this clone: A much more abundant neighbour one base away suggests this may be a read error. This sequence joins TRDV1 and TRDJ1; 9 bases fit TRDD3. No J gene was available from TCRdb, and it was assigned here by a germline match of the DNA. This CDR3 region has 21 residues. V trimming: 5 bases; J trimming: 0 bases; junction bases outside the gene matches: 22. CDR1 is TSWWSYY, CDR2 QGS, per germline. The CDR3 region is CALGPRPSHYTGGPYTDKLIF. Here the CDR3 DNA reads TGTGCTCTTGGGCCCAGGCCTTCCCACTACACTGGGGGACCCTACACCGATAAACTCATCTTT.

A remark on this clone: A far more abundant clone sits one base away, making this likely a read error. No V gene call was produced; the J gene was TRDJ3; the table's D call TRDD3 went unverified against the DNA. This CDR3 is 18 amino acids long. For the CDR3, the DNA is TGTGCGTGTGACACCGGTGGATACGCGGCCTGGGACACCCGACAGATGTTTTTC. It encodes CACDTGGYAAWDTRQMFF.

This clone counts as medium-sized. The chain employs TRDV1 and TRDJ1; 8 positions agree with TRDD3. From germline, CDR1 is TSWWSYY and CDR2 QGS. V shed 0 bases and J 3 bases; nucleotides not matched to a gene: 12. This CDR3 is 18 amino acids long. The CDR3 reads CALGELPTWDTLPDKLIF. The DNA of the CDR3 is TGTGCTCTTGGGGAACTTCCTACCTGGGATACGCTCCCCGATAAACTCATCTTT.

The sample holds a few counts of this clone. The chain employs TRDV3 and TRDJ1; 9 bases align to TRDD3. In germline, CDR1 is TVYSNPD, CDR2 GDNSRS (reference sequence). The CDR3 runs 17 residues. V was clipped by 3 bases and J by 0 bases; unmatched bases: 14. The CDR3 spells CALSKARWGMNTDKLIF. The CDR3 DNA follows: TGTGCCTTATCTAAGGCACGCTGGGGGATGAACACCGATAAACTCATCTTT.

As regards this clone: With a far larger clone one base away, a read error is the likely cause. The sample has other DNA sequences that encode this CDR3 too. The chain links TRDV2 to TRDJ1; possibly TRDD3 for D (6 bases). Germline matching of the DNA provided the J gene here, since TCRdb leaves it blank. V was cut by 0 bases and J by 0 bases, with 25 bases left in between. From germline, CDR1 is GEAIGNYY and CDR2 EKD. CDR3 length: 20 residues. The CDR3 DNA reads TGTGCCTGTGACACCGTGGGCCGGGGGGACCGTGCCTCGTACACCGATAAACTCATCTTT. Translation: CACDTVGRGDRASYTDKLIF.

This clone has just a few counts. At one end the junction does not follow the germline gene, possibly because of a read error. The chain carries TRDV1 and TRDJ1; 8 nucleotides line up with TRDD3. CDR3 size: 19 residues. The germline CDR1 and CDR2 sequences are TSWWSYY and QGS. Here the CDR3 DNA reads TGTGCTCTTGGGCCACTTTCTTACCAACTGGGGGGTCCCACCGATAAACCCATCTTT. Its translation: CALGPLSYQLGGPTDKPIF.

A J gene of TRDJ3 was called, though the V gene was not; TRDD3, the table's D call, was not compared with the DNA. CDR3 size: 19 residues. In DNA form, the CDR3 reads TGTGCCTATGACACCGGCTGGGGGCTTATCTCCTGGGACACCCGACAGATGTTTTTC. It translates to CAYDTGWGLISWDTRQMFF.

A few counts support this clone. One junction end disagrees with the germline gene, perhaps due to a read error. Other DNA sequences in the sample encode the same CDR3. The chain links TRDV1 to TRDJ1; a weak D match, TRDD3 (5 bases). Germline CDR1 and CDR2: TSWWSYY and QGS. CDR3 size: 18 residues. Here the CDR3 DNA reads TGCGCTCTTGGGGAAGGCGCCCGGGGGTGGGGACACACCGATAAACTCATCTTT. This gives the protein CALGEGARGWGHTDKLIF.

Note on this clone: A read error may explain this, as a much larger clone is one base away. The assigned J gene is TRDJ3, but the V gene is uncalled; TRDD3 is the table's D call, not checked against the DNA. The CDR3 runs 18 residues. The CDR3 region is CACDLPYWGIAATRQMFF. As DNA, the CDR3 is TGTGCCTGTGACCTCCCCTACTGGGGGATAGCTGCCACCCGACAGATGTTTTTC.

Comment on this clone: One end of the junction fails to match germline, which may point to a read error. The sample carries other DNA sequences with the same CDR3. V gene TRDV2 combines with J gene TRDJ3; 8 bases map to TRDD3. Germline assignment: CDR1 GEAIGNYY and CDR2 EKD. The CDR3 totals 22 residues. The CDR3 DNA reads TGTGCCTGTGACACCTACTTAAAAGGGGATACCTCTCCCTCCTGGGACACACGACAGATGTTTTTC. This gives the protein CACDTYLKGDTSPSWDTRQMFF.

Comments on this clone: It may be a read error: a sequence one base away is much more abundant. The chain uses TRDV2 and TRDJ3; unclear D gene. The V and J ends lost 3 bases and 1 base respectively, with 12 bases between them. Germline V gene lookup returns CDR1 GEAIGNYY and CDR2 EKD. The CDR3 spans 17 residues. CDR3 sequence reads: CACDPARKSWDTRQMFF. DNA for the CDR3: TGTGCCTGTGACCCCGCCAGGAAATCCTGGGACACCCGACAGATGTTTTTC.

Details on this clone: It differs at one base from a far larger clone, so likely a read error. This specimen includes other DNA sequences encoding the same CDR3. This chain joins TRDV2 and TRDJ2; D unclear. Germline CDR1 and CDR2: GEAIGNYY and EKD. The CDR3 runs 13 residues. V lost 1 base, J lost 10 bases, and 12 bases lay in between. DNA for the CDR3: TGTGCCTGTGACACATTAGCCCGGGGACAACTCTTCTTT. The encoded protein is CACDTLARGQLFF.

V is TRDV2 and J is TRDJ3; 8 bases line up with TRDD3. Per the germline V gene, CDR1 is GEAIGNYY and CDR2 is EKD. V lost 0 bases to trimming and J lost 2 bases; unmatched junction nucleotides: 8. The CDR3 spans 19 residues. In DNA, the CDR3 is TGTGCCTGTGACACCTCGGGTGGGGGATTTGCCTGGGACACCCGACAGATGTTTTTC. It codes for CACDTSGGGFAWDTRQMFF.

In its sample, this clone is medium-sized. The chain's CDR3 is CACDLLGVSPSSWDTRQMFF. CDR3 DNA: TGTGCCTGTGACCTACTGGGGGTTTCCCCGAGCTCCTGGGACACCCGACAGATGTTTTTC. The chain recombines TRDV2 with TRDJ3; TRDD3 matches at 8 bases. Germline V CDR1 and CDR2: GEAIGNYY, EKD. This CDR3 region has 20 residues. J was trimmed by 0 bases and V by 3 bases; bases with no gene match: 12.

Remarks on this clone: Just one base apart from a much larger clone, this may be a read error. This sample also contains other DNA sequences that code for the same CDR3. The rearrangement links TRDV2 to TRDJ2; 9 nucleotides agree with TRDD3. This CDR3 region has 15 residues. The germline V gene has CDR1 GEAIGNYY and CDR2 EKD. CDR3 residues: CACDKLGELTAQLFF. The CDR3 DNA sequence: TGTGCCTGTGACAAACTGGGGGAATTGACAGCGCAACTCTTCTTT.

The CDR3 DNA is TGTGCTCTTGGGGAACTATGGGTACACTTATTGGGGGATACGCGGGTTTACACCGATAAACTCATCTTT. The encoded protein is CALGELWVHLLGDTRVYTDKLIF. The rearrangement uses TRDV1 and TRDJ1; TRDD3 agrees at 11 bases. Unmatched junction bases numbered 21, after V lost 0 bases and J lost 0 bases. The CDR3 loop spans 23 amino acids. Germline V gene lookup returns CDR1 TSWWSYY and CDR2 QGS.

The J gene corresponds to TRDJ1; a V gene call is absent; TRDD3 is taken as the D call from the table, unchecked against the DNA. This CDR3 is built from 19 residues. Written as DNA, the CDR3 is TGTGCTCTTGGGGAACTCCCGCCTCTACTTGGTTCTTACACCGATAAACCCATCTTT. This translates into CALGELPPLLGSYTDKPIF.